These T cell receptor beta chains were read from a single sample in a study of cytomegalovirus exposure and HLA in healthy donors. Assay: immunoSEQ multiplex PCR; the TCRdb copy retains only in-frame clones and omits some. The table lists approximately 68,000 clones, about three quarters of them singletons, with about 7.1% in the top ten. Sequences were obtained from PBMCs. These receptors all come from a woman in her twenties or thirties in good health and CMV-seropositive. CDR3s include the opening cysteine and the closing phenylalanine or tryptophan. D genes are given only for firm matches. Size values are once, few and many counts, or a class for expanded clones, and some rows have none.

clone_size: NA; v_call: TRBV7-3; j_call: TRBJ2-3; d_call: TRBD1; cdr3_nt: TGTGCCAGCAGCTCCGATTTGACAGGGGGCTATACGCAGTATTTT; cdr3_aa: CASSSDLTGGYTQYF
clone_size: many; v_call: TRBV29-1; j_call: TRBJ1-5; d_call: NA; cdr3_nt: TGCAGCGTCGGGACACGGAATAGCAATCAGCCCCAGCATTTT; cdr3_aa: CSVGTRNSNQPQHF
clone_size: once; v_call: TRBV9; j_call: TRBJ2-5; d_call: NA; cdr3_nt: TGTGCCAGCAGCGTAGACGGGAGAGGGGAGGAGACCCAGTACTTC; cdr3_aa: CASSVDGRGEETQYF
clone_size: once; v_call: TRBV5-1; j_call: TRBJ2-5; d_call: TRBD2; cdr3_nt: TGCGCCAGCAGCTTGGATTCCAGGGAGGGGGAGACCCAGTACTTC; cdr3_aa: CASSLDSREGETQYF
clone_size: NA; v_call: TRBV19; j_call: TRBJ1-6; d_call: NA; cdr3_nt: TGTGCCAGTACAACCGGGATCGGGGGATCACCCCTCCACTTT; cdr3_aa: CASTTGIGGSPLHF
clone_size: once; v_call: TRBV6-6; j_call: TRBJ2-1; d_call: NA; cdr3_nt: TGTGCCAGCATCAAGGGAGAGGCCCTCTACAATGAGCAGTTCTTC; cdr3_aa: CASIKGEALYNEQFF
clone_size: medium-sized; v_call: TRBV5-5; j_call: TRBJ2-7; d_call: TRBD2; cdr3_nt: TGTGCCAGCAGCTCCCTCACTAGCGGGACTTCCTACGAGCAGTACTTC; cdr3_aa: CASSSLTSGTSYEQYF
clone_size: NA; v_call: TRBV2; j_call: TRBJ2-1; d_call: NA; cdr3_nt: TGTGCCGGCCGCGGGTCCGGCAATGAGCAGTTCTTC; cdr3_aa: CAGRGSGNEQFF
clone_size: NA; v_call: TRBV28; j_call: TRBJ2-3; d_call: TRBD1; cdr3_nt: TGTGCCAGCAGCACAGGACAGGGGGCTACAGATACGCAGTATTTT; cdr3_aa: CASSTGQGATDTQYF
clone_size: NA; v_call: TRBV2; j_call: TRBJ2-5; d_call: TRBD2; cdr3_nt: TGTGCCAGCAGGGGGGATAGCGGGTACCTCGAGACCCAGTACTTC; cdr3_aa: CASRGDSGYLETQYF
clone_size: NA; v_call: TRBV4-2; j_call: TRBJ1-2; d_call: TRBD1; cdr3_nt: TGTGCCAGCAGCCAATTACCTACAGGGGGGGGATATGGCTACACCTTC; cdr3_aa: CASSQLPTGGGYGYTF
clone_size: NA; v_call: TRBV28; j_call: TRBJ1-1; d_call: NA; cdr3_nt: TGTGCCAGCAGTTTCCCCAGGGCTGACACTGAAGCTTTCTTT; cdr3_aa: CASSFPRADTEAFF
clone_size: NA; v_call: TRBV29-1; j_call: TRBJ1-1; d_call: NA; cdr3_nt: TGCAGCGTTTGGGGCCCGGACAGATTGAACACTGAAGCTTTCTTT; cdr3_aa: CSVWGPDRLNTEAFF
clone_size: NA; v_call: TRBV9; j_call: TRBJ2-2; d_call: TRBD2; cdr3_nt: TGTGCCAGCAGCGTAGGGGGACTAGTCGTCACCGGGGAGCTGTTTTTT; cdr3_aa: CASSVGGLVVTGELFF
clone_size: few; v_call: TRBV4-3; j_call: TRBJ1-1; d_call: NA; cdr3_nt: TGCGCCAGCAGCCAAGCTGTTCTGAACACTGAAGCTTTCTTT; cdr3_aa: CASSQAVLNTEAFF
clone_size: NA; v_call: TRBV5-4; j_call: TRBJ2-5; d_call: NA; cdr3_nt: TGTGCCAGCAGCTTGGAACAGCAAGAGACCCAGTACTTC; cdr3_aa: CASSLEQQETQYF
clone_size: few; v_call: TRBV2; j_call: TRBJ2-7; d_call: TRBD1; cdr3_nt: TGTGCCAGCAGTGGGGACAGGTTGTACGAGCAGTACTTC; cdr3_aa: CASSGDRLYEQYF
clone_size: few; v_call: TRBV6-1; j_call: TRBJ1-6; d_call: NA; cdr3_nt: TGTGCCAGCAGTGAAGTGGGGGGATCTACGGCTGCACCCCTCCACTTT; cdr3_aa: CASSEVGGSTAAPLHF
clone_size: NA; v_call: TRBV7-2; j_call: TRBJ2-3; d_call: TRBD1; cdr3_nt: TGTGCCAGCAGCCCAGGGGGCGCGGGCACAGATACGCAGTATTTT; cdr3_aa: CASSPGGAGTDTQYF
clone_size: once; v_call: TRBV9; j_call: TRBJ2-7; d_call: NA; cdr3_nt: TGTGCCAGCAGCGGAGCAGGGAATACCTACGAGCAGTACTTC; cdr3_aa: CASSGAGNTYEQYF
clone_size: many; v_call: TRBV15; j_call: TRBJ2-1; d_call: TRBD2; cdr3_nt: TGTGCCACCAGCAGAGGCACGGGAGGAGGAAATGAGCAGTTCTTC; cdr3_aa: CATSRGTGGGNEQFF
clone_size: few; v_call: TRBV6-5; j_call: TRBJ2-7; d_call: NA; cdr3_nt: TGTGCCAGCAGTTACTCCCGGGTTCATGAGGAGCAGTACTTC; cdr3_aa: CASSYSRVHEEQYF
clone_size: few; v_call: TRBV28; j_call: TRBJ1-5; d_call: NA; cdr3_nt: TGTGCCAGCAGTTTTGAGACACGGCGCGATCCCCAGCATTTT; cdr3_aa: CASSFETRRDPQHF
clone_size: NA; v_call: TRBV27; j_call: TRBJ2-7; d_call: TRBD2; cdr3_nt: TGTGCCAGCAGTTTATATGCGGGGGGGGCCTACGAGCAGTACTTC; cdr3_aa: CASSLYAGGAYEQYF
clone_size: NA; v_call: TRBV6-5; j_call: TRBJ2-7; d_call: NA; cdr3_nt: TGTGCCAGCCTCGGGTCCCTGAGCTACGAGCAGTACTTC; cdr3_aa: CASLGSLSYEQYF
clone_size: few; v_call: TRBV28; j_call: TRBJ2-5; d_call: TRBD2; cdr3_nt: TGTGCCAGCAGTTTAGGGCTAGCGGGATCTCAAGAGACCCAGTACTTC; cdr3_aa: CASSLGLAGSQETQYF
clone_size: NA; v_call: TRBV5-4; j_call: TRBJ2-3; d_call: TRBD2; cdr3_nt: TGTGCCAGCAGCTCCCTAGCGGGAGGGCCCTCAAGACCAGATACGCAGTATTTT; cdr3_aa: CASSSLAGGPSRPDTQYF
clone_size: NA; v_call: TRBV18; j_call: TRBJ1-4; d_call: NA; cdr3_nt: TGTGCCAGCTCACCTGAGAGGGCGGCTGAAAAACTGTTTTTT; cdr3_aa: CASSPERAAEKLFF
clone_size: NA; v_call: TRBV15; j_call: TRBJ2-7; d_call: TRBD1; cdr3_nt: TGTGCCACCAGCAGAGAAAACCTACAGGGGGCCCTCTACGAGCAGTACTTC; cdr3_aa: CATSRENLQGALYEQYF
clone_size: few; v_call: TRBV6-6; j_call: TRBJ1-1; d_call: NA; cdr3_nt: TGTGCCAACGCAGACACGCCGAACACTGAAGCTTTCTTT; cdr3_aa: CANADTPNTEAFF
clone_size: NA; v_call: TRBV7-6; j_call: TRBJ1-6; d_call: NA; cdr3_nt: TGTGCCAGCAGCCGGGAGGGGAGATCACCCCTCCACTTT; cdr3_aa: CASSREGRSPLHF
clone_size: few; v_call: TRBV4-2; j_call: TRBJ2-5; d_call: NA; cdr3_nt: TGTGCCAGCAGCCAACTGTTACAGGGTGGGGCCCAGTACTTC; cdr3_aa: CASSQLLQGGAQYF
clone_size: NA; v_call: TRBV9; j_call: TRBJ2-3; d_call: NA; cdr3_nt: TGTGCCAGCAGCGTTATCGGCACAGATACGCAGTATTTT; cdr3_aa: CASSVIGTDTQYF
clone_size: NA; v_call: TRBV7-2; j_call: TRBJ1-6; d_call: TRBD1; cdr3_nt: TGTGCCAGCAGCGCACGACAGGGGGGTGGTTCACCCCTCCACTTT; cdr3_aa: CASSARQGGGSPLHF
clone_size: once; v_call: TRBV4-2; j_call: TRBJ2-1; d_call: NA; cdr3_nt: TGTGCCAGCAGCAGCAGGGACTCCTACAATGAGCAGTTCTTC; cdr3_aa: CASSSRDSYNEQFF
clone_size: NA; v_call: TRBV4-2; j_call: TRBJ2-1; d_call: NA; cdr3_nt: TGTGCCAGCAGCCAGTCAGGTGAGCAGTTCTTC; cdr3_aa: CASSQSGEQFF
clone_size: once; v_call: TRBV7-9; j_call: TRBJ2-1; d_call: NA; cdr3_nt: TGTGCCAGCAGCTTAGTTGCGGGACTCGACCAATTTGAGCAGTTCTTC; cdr3_aa: CASSLVAGLDQFEQFF
clone_size: NA; v_call: TRBV27; j_call: TRBJ2-7; d_call: TRBD2; cdr3_nt: TGTGCCAGCAGTCCCTATGGGACTAGCGGTTCCCCCTACGAGCAGTACTTC; cdr3_aa: CASSPYGTSGSPYEQYF
clone_size: NA; v_call: TRBV11-1; j_call: TRBJ2-7; d_call: NA; cdr3_nt: TGTGCCAGCAGCTTAGCCGGGACACTCCTCTACGAGCAGTACTTC; cdr3_aa: CASSLAGTLLYEQYF
clone_size: NA; v_call: TRBV7-9; j_call: TRBJ2-5; d_call: TRBD1; cdr3_nt: TGTGCCAGCAGCTTAGCTCCAGGGGGAAGGGAGACCCAGTACTTC; cdr3_aa: CASSLAPGGRETQYF
clone_size: NA; v_call: TRBV19; j_call: TRBJ1-1; d_call: NA; cdr3_nt: TGTGCCAGTAGGAAGGGGATGAACACTGAAGCTTTCTTT; cdr3_aa: CASRKGMNTEAFF
clone_size: NA; v_call: TRBV28; j_call: TRBJ2-7; d_call: NA; cdr3_nt: TGTGCCACCCTTTCGACATTACCCTACGAGCAGTACTTC; cdr3_aa: CATLSTLPYEQYF
clone_size: NA; v_call: TRBV28; j_call: TRBJ1-1; d_call: NA; cdr3_nt: TGTGCCAGCAGTCTCCCGGACTACCCCAACACTGAAGCTTTCTTT; cdr3_aa: CASSLPDYPNTEAFF
clone_size: NA; v_call: TRBV5-8; j_call: TRBJ1-4; d_call: TRBD1; cdr3_nt: TGTGCCAGCAGATTACCGGGACAGGTCGAAAAACTGTTTTTT; cdr3_aa: CASRLPGQVEKLFF
clone_size: NA; v_call: TRBV7-9; j_call: TRBJ2-7; d_call: TRBD1; cdr3_nt: TGTGCCAGCAGCGTCCCGGGACAGGGGTCCTACGAGCAGTACTTC; cdr3_aa: CASSVPGQGSYEQYF
clone_size: NA; v_call: TRBV9; j_call: TRBJ2-3; d_call: TRBD2; cdr3_nt: TGTGCCAGCAGCGTAGCGGGACTAGCGTTTCCAGATACGCAGTATTTT; cdr3_aa: CASSVAGLAFPDTQYF
clone_size: NA; v_call: TRBV6-5; j_call: TRBJ1-2; d_call: NA; cdr3_nt: TGTGCCAGCAGTGAATGGACATCCTATGGCTACACCTTC; cdr3_aa: CASSEWTSYGYTF
clone_size: NA; v_call: TRBV7-8; j_call: TRBJ2-3; d_call: TRBD2; cdr3_nt: TGTGCCAGCAGCTTAGCGCGCCTCGGCGCGGGAGTGGAAGATACGCAGTATTTT; cdr3_aa: CASSLARLGAGVEDTQYF
clone_size: NA; v_call: TRBV5-4; j_call: TRBJ1-1; d_call: NA; cdr3_nt: TGTGCCAGCAGCAACAGGGAATCTCTTGAAGCTTTCTTT; cdr3_aa: CASSNRESLEAFF
clone_size: NA; v_call: TRBV10-3; j_call: TRBJ1-6; d_call: NA; cdr3_nt: TGTGCCATAAGTGAAGGACAAAATAATTCACCCCTCCACTTT; cdr3_aa: CAISEGQNNSPLHF
clone_size: NA; v_call: TRBV28; j_call: TRBJ2-7; d_call: TRBD1; cdr3_nt: TGTGCCAGCAGCACTCCCCGTGGGACAGGGGGAGACGAGCAGTACTTC; cdr3_aa: CASSTPRGTGGDEQYF
clone_size: few; v_call: TRBV2; j_call: TRBJ1-4; d_call: TRBD1; cdr3_nt: TGTGCCAGCAGTGTGGACAGGGGGCGCTGGGTTGAAAAACTGTTTTTT; cdr3_aa: CASSVDRGRWVEKLFF
clone_size: NA; v_call: TRBV5-1; j_call: TRBJ2-7; d_call: TRBD2; cdr3_nt: TGCGCCAGCAGCTCCTCCGGGACTAGCGGGAGGGCCTACGAGCAGTACTTC; cdr3_aa: CASSSSGTSGRAYEQYF